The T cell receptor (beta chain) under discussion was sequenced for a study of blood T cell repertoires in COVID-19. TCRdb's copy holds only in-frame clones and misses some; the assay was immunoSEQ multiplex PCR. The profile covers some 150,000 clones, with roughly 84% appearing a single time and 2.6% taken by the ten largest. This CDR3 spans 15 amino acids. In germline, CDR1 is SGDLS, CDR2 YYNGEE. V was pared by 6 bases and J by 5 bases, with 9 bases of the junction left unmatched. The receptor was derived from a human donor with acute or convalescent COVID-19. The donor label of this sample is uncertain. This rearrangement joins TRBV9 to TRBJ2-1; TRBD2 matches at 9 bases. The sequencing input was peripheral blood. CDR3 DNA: TGTGCCAGCACGGTCGTAGCTAGCGGGAACAATGAGCAGTTCTTC. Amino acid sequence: CASTVVASGNNEQFF. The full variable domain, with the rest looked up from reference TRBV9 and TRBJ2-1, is DSGVTQTPKHLITATGQRVTLRCSPRSGDLSVYWYQQSLDQGLQFLIQYYNGEERAKGNILERFSAQQFPDLHSELNLSSLELGDSALYFCASTVVASGNNEQFFGPGTRLTVL.